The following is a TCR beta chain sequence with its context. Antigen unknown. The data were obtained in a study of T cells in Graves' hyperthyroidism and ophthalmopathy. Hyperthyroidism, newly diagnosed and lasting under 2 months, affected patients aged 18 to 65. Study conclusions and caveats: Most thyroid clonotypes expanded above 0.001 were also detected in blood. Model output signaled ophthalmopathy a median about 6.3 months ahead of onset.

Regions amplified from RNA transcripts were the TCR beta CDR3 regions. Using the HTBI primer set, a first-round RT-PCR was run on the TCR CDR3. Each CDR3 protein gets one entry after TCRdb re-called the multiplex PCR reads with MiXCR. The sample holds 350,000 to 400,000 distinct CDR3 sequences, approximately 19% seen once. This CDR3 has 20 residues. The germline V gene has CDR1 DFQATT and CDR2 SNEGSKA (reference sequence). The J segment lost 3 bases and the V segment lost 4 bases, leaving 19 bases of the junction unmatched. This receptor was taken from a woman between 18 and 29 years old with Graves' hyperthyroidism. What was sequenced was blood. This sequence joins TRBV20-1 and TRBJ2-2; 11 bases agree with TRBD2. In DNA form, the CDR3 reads TGCAGTGCTAACCCTCGCATTAGCGGGGGGGCCGGCGTCCACACCGGGGAGCTGTTTTTT. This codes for CSANPRISGGAGVHTGELFF.